The entry that follows covers one T cell receptor beta chain sequence. No antigen is known for it. CDR3 length: 14 amino acids. Germline-derived CDR1 and CDR2 are MNHNS and SASEGT. Trimming shortened V by 6 bases and J by 4 bases, and 15 bases separated the two germline ends. TCRdb's copy holds only in-frame clones and misses some; the assay was immunoSEQ multiplex PCR. The sample consists of around 68,000 clones, around 93% of them appearing once. With autoimmune disease history or systemic immunosuppression, patients were excluded. The data belong to a study of OX40 agonist ivuxolimab in advanced cancers. Study-wide findings and caveats: With doses of 0.1 to 3.0 mg/kg, CD4+ and CD8+ blood T cells had undergone clonal expansion by week 6. Expanded clones were, on average, more numerous in CD8+ T cells than in CD4+.

The J gene is TRBJ1-1, the V gene TRBV6-1, with D tentatively TRBD1 (6 bases). The sequenced sample was CD4+ or CD8+ T cells sorted from blood, obtained in a trial of the OX40 agonist ivuxolimab. The origin of this receptor is an adult with an advanced solid tumor such as melanoma, head and neck, liver or kidney cancer. CDR3 protein: CASSPGVQITEAFF. In nucleotides, the CDR3 is TGTGCCAGCAGCCCAGGGGTACAGATCACTGAAGCTTTCTTT.